Many counts were recorded for the clone carrying this T cell receptor beta chain. TCR beta CDR3 region amplification was performed from RNA transcripts. The HTBI primer set was used in a first-round RT-PCR of the TCR CDR3. Via MiXCR, TCRdb re-called the multiplex PCR reads, giving one row per CDR3 protein. Altogether fewer than 350,000 distinct CDR3 sequences are present, about 13% being singletons, with the ten largest covering 7% to 9%. Germline V lookup: CDR1 SGHKS, CDR2 YYEKEE (reference sequence). The CDR3 runs to 14 residues. V shed 1 base and J shed 4 bases, with 10 bases lying between them. The sample is drawn from a study of T cells in Graves' hyperthyroidism and ophthalmopathy.

The chain carries TRBV5-5 and TRBJ2-3; no clear D. Sequenced: blood. This clonotype originated in a woman in her thirties or forties with Graves' hyperthyroidism. CDR3 nucleotide sequence: TGTGCCAGCAGCTTGAATACGAGCCCAGATACGCAGTATTTT. This translates into CASSLNTSPDTQYF.